This T cell receptor beta chain was found in a study of CD8+ T cells in alopecia areata. Findings and limits, study-wide: Persistence during tofacitinib was seen for many expanded lesional clones in scalp and blood. Having just one nonresponder leaves the connection between baseline CD8+ expansion and response unresolved.

V was pared by 4 bases and J by 4 bases, with 10 bases between. The CDR3 length is 13 residues. Per germline, CDR1 MDHEN and CDR2 SYDVKM. Following extraction, RNA underwent reverse transcription to cDNA, which served as the sequencing template. The repertoire was sequenced with immunoSEQ multiplex PCR; TCRdb's copy has only in-frame clones and lacks some. There are approximately 280,000 clones in the sample; 55% to 75% occur only once, and approximately 2% lies in the top ten. In its sample, this clone was seen a few times. The antigen is not known. The treatment is: oral pan-JAK inhibitor, 5-10 mg twice daily. In alopecia areata patients, both lesional scalp punch biopsies and peripheral blood were collected. It was from PBMCs that CD4+ and CD8+ T cells were sorted.

This receptor was obtained from a human donor with alopecia areata. The sample was CD4+ T cells sorted from blood, taken at week 24, from a patient treated with tofacitinib. The chain recombines TRBV28 with TRBJ1-2; D remains ambiguous. The CDR3 reads CASSSAEGYGYTF. The CDR3 region has the DNA TGTGCCAGCAGTTCGGCAGAGGGCTATGGCTACACCTTC.